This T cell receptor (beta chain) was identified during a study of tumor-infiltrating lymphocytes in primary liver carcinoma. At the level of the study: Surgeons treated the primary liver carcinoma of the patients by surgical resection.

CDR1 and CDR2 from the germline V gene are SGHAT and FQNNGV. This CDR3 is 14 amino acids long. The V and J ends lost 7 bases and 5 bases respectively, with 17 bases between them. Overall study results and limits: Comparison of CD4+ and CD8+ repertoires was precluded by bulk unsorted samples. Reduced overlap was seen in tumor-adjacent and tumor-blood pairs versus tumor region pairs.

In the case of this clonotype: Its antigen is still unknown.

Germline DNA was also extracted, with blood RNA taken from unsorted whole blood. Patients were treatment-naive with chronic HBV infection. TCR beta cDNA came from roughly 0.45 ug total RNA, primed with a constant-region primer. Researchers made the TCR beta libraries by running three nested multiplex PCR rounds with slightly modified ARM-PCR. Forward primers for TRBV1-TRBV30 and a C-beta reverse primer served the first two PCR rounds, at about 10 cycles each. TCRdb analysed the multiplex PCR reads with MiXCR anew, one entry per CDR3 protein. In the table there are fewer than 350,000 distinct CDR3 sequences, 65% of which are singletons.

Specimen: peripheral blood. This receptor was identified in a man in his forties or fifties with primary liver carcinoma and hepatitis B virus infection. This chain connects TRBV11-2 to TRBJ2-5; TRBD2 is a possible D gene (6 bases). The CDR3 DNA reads TGTGCCAGCACCCCTTGGGGGGTCGGGGAGACCCAGTACTTC. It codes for CASTPWGVGETQYF.